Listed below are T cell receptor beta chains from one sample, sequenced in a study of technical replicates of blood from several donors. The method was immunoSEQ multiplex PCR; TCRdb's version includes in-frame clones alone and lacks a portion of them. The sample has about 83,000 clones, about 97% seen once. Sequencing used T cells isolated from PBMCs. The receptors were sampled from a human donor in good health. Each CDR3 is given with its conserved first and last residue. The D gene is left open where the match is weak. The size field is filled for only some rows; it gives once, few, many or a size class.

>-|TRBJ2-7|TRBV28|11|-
CASTLGPEQYF
TGTGCCAGCACTTTGGGGCCCGAGCAGTACTTC
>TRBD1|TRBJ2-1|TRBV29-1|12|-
CSLGQGSNEQFF
TGCAGCCTGGGACAGGGGAGCAATGAGCAGTTCTTC
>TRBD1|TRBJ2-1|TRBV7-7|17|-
CASSLLVPGQSYNEQFF
TGTGCTAGCAGCTTATTGGTCCCGGGACAGTCCTACAATGAGCAGTTCTTC
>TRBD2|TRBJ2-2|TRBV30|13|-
CAWSPGLAGELFF
TGTGCCTGGAGTCCGGGACTAGCCGGGGAGCTGTTTTTT
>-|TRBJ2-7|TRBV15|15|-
CATSRDPDGLYEQYF
TGTGCCACCAGCAGAGATCCGGACGGACTATACGAGCAGTACTTC
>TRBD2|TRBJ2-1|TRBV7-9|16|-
CASSLKTSGKYNEQFF
TGTGCCAGCAGCTTAAAAACTAGCGGAAAGTACAATGAGCAGTTCTTC
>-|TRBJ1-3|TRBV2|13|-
CASFFGSGNTIYF
TGTGCCAGCTTCTTCGGCTCTGGAAACACCATATATTTT
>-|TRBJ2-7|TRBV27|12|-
CASMSPPYEQYF
TGTGCCAGCATGTCCCCTCCCTACGAGCAGTACTTC
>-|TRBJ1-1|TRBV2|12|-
CASSSSRVEAFF
TGTGCCAGCAGTTCAAGCCGAGTAGAAGCTTTCTTT
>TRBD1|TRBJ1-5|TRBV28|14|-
CASSSDREIQPQHF
TGTGCCAGCAGTTCCGACAGGGAAATTCAGCCCCAGCATTTT
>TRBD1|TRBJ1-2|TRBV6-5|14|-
CASRNITTGGMYTF
TGTGCCAGCAGGAACATAACCACAGGGGGCATGTACACCTTC
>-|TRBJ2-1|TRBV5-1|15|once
CASSLSLVSYNEQFF
TGCGCCAGCAGCTTGTCGCTAGTCTCCTACAATGAGCAGTTCTTC
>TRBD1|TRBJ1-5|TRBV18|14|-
CASSLGQETQPQHF
TGTGCCAGCTCCCTCGGACAGGAGACTCAGCCCCAGCATTTT
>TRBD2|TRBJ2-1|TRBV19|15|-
CASSIGLAGNNEQFF
TGTGCCAGTAGTATCGGTTTAGCGGGGAACAATGAGCAGTTCTTC
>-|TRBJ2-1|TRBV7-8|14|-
CASSLIAEGNEQFF
TGTGCCAGCAGCTTAATCGCCGAGGGCAATGAGCAGTTCTTC
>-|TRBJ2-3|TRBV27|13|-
CASSGGHTDTQYF
TGTGCCAGCAGTGGGGGCCACACAGATACGCAGTATTTT
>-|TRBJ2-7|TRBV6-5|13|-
CASSYREPYEQYF
TGTGCCAGCAGTTACCGGGAACCCTACGAGCAGTACTTC
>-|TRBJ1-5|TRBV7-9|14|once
CASSLSSFGQPQHF
TGTGCCAGCAGCTTAAGTAGTTTCGGTCAGCCCCAGCATTTT
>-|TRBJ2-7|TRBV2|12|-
CASSRGLSEQYF
TGTGCCAGCAGTAGGGGCCTCTCCGAGCAGTACTTC
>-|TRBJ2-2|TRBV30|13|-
CAWRDSPTRELFF
TGTGCCTGGAGGGACAGCCCGACCAGGGAGCTGTTTTTT
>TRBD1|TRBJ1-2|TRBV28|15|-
CASGRDSPPKGGYTF
TGTGCCAGCGGTAGGGACAGCCCTCCCAAGGGCGGCTACACCTTC
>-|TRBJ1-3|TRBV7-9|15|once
CASSLVPDLGNTIYF
TGTGCCAGCAGCTTAGTTCCAGATTTAGGAAACACCATATATTTT
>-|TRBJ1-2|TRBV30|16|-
CAWGPPGQSFNYGYTF
TGTGCCTGGGGCCCACCGGGACAATCTTTTAACTATGGCTACACTTTC
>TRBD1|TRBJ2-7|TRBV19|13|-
CASSKGQAYEQYF
TGTGCCAGTAGTAAGGGACAGGCCTACGAGCAGTACTTC
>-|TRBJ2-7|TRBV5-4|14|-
CASSGGQSPYEQYF
TGTGCCAGCAGCGGCGGACAGAGCCCCTACGAGCAGTACTTC
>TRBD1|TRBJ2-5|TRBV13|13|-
CASSQTGEETQYF
TGTGCCAGCAGCCAAACAGGGGAAGAGACCCAGTACTTC
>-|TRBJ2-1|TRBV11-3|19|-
CASSHRTRGGLVLPNEQFF
TGTGCCAGCAGCCACAGGACCAGGGGAGGGCTTGTACTCCCCAATGAGCAGTTCTTC
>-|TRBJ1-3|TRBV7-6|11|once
CASSIGNTIYF
TGTGCCAGCAGTATCGGAAACACCATATATTTT